This T cell receptor (beta chain) was sequenced in a study of cytomegalovirus exposure and HLA in healthy donors. Study results and caveats: Sequences of the TCR beta chain were said to predict the HLA-A and HLA-B alleles of most subjects accurately. A list of around 150 TCR beta chains associated with cytomegalovirus was given. Several top significant clusters appeared, in a later analysis, to be linked to common viral pathogens. When analyzed later, the rates of TCR association showed variation by HLA locus, with DRB1 the most and HLA-C the fewest.

V lost 1 base and J 2 bases, leaving 12 bases between the germline ends. The germline CDR1 and CDR2 sequences are SGHAT and FQNNGV. This CDR3 has 15 residues. As regards this clone: Its target is unknown.

Vbeta (60) and Jbeta (13) primers were used in the PCR. Repertoires were generated with immunoSEQ multiplex PCR, while TCRdb's copy carries only in-frame clones and drops some. The table records 150,000 or so clones, about three quarters of them present only once. Material for sequencing was PBMCs. The TCR originated in a man aged 35-49 years in good health and CMV-seropositive. This chain uses TRBV11-2 with TRBJ2-7, with D possibly being TRBD1 (7 bases). Here the CDR3 reads CASSLAAGGPYEQYF. In DNA form, the CDR3 reads TGTGCCAGCAGCTTAGCGGCAGGGGGGCCCTACGAGCAGTACTTC.